Shown below are 4 T cell receptor beta chains from a single sample sequenced in a study of blood T cell repertoires in COVID-19. TCRdb's table, derived via immunoSEQ multiplex PCR, lists solely in-frame clones and lacks some. The sample holds 130,000 to 150,000 clones, 85% seen once. The sample was peripheral blood. Every receptor here comes from a woman aged 40 to 49 with active or convalescent COVID-19.

This rearrangement joins TRBV5-1 to TRBJ1-2, with TRBD1 matching over 9 bases. The V gene's germline CDR1 is SGHRS and CDR2 YFSETQ. This CDR3 contains 17 residues. The ends lost 4 bases at V and 2 bases at J; junction bases unmatched: 12. For the CDR3, the DNA is TGCGCCAGCAGCCCCCCTCGGGACAGGGCCACGAACTATGGCTACACCTTC. Translation gives CASSPPRDRATNYGYTF.

The chain has TRBV7-9 and TRBJ1-2; D is possibly TRBD1 (6 bases). This CDR3 spans 14 amino acids. CDR1 is SEHNR and CDR2 is FQNEAQ in the germline V gene (reference sequence). Trimming stripped 5 bases from V and 4 bases from J, with 14 bases between. CDR3 in amino acids: CASSLRQASYGYTF. The CDR3 nucleotides are TGTGCCAGCAGCCTCAGACAGGCCTCCTATGGCTACACCTTC.

In this sample, this clone turned up a few times. The chain carries TRBV7-2 and TRBJ2-2; TRBD2 is a possible D gene (6 bases). V gave up 5 bases and J gave up 0 bases, with 19 bases separating them. The CDR3 sequence is 18 residues long. Germline V gene sequence: CDR1 SGHTA, CDR2 FQGNSA. CDR3 coding DNA: TGTGCCAGCAGCACCTACCAGGGACTGGCCGCGAACACCGGGGAGCTGTTTTTT. This encodes CASSTYQGLAANTGELFF.

This chain joins TRBV28 and TRBJ1-1, with TRBD1 identical over 7 bases. The CDR3 runs to 15 residues. Germline V CDR1 and CDR2: MDHEN, SYDVKM. Trimming at V came to 2 bases and at J to 6 bases, leaving 9 bases not matched to a gene. The CDR3: CASSLGSGGDPEAFF. In DNA form, the CDR3 reads TGTGCCAGCAGTTTAGGTTCAGGGGGTGACCCTGAAGCTTTCTTT.